This TCR beta chain stems from a study of blood T cells in healthy people across ages. As for the study in general: T cells yielded about one barcoded beta molecule per two cells through template switching.

The CDR3 extends over 14 amino acids. V dropped 6 bases and J dropped 6 bases, with 16 bases sitting between them. CDR1 MGHRA and CDR2 YSYEKL come from the germline V gene. The authors ran a second PCR of about 6 to 11 cycles using a sample-barcoded 5' primer and a J-beta primer mix. TCRdb itself ran the 5' RACE reads through MiXCR, one entry per CDR3 protein. The sample carries 650,000 to 950,000 distinct CDR3 sequences, around 45% recorded once. Study-level results: Diversity estimates drawn from one million T cells were deemed underestimates. Versus aged donors, long-lived donors had higher diversity and more naive CD4+ cells.

This clonotype was counted a single time. Its target is not known. This clonotype originated in a man between 60 and 75 years old in good health. The V call is TRBV4-1, the J call TRBJ2-3; D assignment may be TRBD1 or TRBD2 (6 bases each). Sample: blood. The CDR3 loop reads CASSPVPGADTQYF. Here the CDR3 DNA reads TGCGCCAGCAGTCCTGTCCCGGGGGCCGATACGCAGTATTTT.